The present TCR beta chain was sequenced within a study of T cell responses to AZD1222 COVID-19 vaccine. General study points: Along spike, vaccine-associated CD4 TCRs were found throughout, with dominance at 160-218 and 743-854. Only six people who got AZD1222 tested seropositive at baseline. The donor cohort was predominantly white British with a female majority, and clonal diversity may have been underestimated.

Assay: immunoSEQ multiplex PCR; the TCRdb copy retains only in-frame clones and omits some. The table records about 160,000 clones, around nine tenths of them present only once. Trimming cost V 5 bases and J 9 bases, with 17 bases left between them. Germline assignment: CDR1 SGHTA and CDR2 FQGTGA. This CDR3 is built from 15 residues. A word on this clone: Antigen specificity is unknown.

The chain combines TRBV7-3 with TRBJ1-6, with D hard to call. Sequenced here: peripheral blood, sampled 28 days after the second AZD1222 dose. This sequence was found in an adult who received the AZD1222 COVID-19 vaccine. CDR3 nucleotides: TGTGCCAGCAGCCAAAGACATCCCGGGAGTTCACCCCTCCACTTT. It translates to CASSQRHPGSSPLHF.